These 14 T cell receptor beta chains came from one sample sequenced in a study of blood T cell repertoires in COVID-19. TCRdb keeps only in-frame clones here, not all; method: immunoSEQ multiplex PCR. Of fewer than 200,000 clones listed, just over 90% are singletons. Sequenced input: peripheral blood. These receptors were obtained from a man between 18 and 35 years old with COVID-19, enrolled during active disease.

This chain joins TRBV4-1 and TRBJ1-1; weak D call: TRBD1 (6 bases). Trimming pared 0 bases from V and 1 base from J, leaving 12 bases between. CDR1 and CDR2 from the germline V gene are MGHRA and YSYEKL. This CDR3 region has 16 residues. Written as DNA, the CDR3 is TGCGCCAGCAGCCAAGAGCCAACAGGGACGAACACTGAAGCTTTCTTT. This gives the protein CASSQEPTGTNTEAFF.

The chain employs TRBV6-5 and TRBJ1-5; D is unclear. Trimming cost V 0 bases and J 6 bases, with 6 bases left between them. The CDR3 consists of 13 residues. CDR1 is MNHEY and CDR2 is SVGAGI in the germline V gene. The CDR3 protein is CASSYSLAQPQHF. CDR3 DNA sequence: TGTGCCAGCAGTTACTCTTTGGCTCAGCCCCAGCATTTT.

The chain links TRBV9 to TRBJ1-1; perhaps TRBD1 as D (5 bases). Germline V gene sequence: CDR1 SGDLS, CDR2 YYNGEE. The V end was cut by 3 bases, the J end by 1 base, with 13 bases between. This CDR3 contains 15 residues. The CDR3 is CASSAGGAENTEAFF. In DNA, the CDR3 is TGTGCCAGCAGCGCCGGGGGAGCAGAGAACACTGAAGCTTTCTTT.

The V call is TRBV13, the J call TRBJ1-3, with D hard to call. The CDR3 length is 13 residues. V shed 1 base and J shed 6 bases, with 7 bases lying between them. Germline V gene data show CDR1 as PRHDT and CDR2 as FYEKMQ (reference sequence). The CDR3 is CASSLVQENTIYF. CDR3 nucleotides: TGTGCCAGCAGCTTAGTCCAGGAAAACACCATATATTTT.

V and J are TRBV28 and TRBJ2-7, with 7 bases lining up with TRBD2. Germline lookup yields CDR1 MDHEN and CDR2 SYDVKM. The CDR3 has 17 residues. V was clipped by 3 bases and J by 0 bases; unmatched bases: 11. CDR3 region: CASSLPLGGSPSYEQYF. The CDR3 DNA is TGTGCCAGCAGTTTGCCCCTCGGCGGGAGTCCCTCCTACGAGCAGTACTTC.

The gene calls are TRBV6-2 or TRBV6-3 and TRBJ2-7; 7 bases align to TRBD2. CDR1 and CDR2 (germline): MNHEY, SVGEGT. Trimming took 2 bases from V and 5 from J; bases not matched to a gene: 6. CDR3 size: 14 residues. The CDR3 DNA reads TGTGCCAGCAGTTACGCGGCGGGAGCTCACGAGCAGTACTTC. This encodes CASSYAAGAHEQYF.

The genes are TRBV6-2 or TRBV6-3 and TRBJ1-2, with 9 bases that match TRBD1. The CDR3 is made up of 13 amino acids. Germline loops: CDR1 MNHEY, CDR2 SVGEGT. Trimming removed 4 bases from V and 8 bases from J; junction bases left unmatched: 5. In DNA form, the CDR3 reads TGTGCCAGCAGTTCTACAGGGGGCAGAGGCTACACCTTC. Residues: CASSSTGGRGYTF.

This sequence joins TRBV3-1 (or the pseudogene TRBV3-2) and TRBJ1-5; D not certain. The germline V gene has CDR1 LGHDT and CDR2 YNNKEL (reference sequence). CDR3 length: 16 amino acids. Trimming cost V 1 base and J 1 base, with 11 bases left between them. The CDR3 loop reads CASSQAAGRSNQPQHF. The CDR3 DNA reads TGTGCCAGCAGCCAAGCTGCAGGAAGAAGCAATCAGCCCCAGCATTTT.

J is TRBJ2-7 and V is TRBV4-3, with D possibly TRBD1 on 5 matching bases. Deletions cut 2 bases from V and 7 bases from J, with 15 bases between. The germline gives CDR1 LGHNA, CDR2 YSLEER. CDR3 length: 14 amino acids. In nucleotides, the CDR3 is TGCGCCAGCAGCCAACGCCAGGGCCCTTGGGAGCAGTACTTC. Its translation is CASSQRQGPWEQYF.

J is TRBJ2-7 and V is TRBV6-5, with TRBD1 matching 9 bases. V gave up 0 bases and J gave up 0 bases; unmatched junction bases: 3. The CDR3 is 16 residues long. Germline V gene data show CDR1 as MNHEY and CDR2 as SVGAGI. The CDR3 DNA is TGTGCCAGCAGTTACTCCGACAGGGGGTACTCCTACGAGCAGTACTTC. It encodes CASSYSDRGYSYEQYF.

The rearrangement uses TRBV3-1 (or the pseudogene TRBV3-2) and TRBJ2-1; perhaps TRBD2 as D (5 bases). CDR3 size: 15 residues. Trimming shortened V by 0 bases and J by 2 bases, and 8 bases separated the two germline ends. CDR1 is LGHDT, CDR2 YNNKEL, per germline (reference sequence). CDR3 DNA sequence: TGTGCCAGCAGCCAAGATTTAGCGCCCTACAATGAGCAGTTCTTC. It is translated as CASSQDLAPYNEQFF.

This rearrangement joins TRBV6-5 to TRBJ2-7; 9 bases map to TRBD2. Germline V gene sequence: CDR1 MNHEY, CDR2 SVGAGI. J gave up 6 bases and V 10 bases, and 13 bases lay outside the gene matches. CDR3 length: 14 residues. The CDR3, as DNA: TGTGCCACCCGCCGACTAGCGGACCTTCTCGAGCAGTACTTC. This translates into CATRRLADLLEQYF.

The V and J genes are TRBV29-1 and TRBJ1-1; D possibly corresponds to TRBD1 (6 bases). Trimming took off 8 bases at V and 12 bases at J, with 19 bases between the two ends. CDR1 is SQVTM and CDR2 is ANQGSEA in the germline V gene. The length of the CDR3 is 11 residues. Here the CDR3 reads CSFLLGRGTFF. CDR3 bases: TGCAGCTTCCTGCTGGGCAGGGGTACTTTCTTT.

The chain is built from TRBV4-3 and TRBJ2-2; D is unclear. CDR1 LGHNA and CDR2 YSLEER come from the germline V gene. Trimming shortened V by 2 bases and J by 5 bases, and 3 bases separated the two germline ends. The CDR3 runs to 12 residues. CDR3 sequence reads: CASSQLTGELFF. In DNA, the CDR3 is TGCGCCAGCAGCCAACTAACCGGGGAGCTGTTTTTT.